The next 25 T cell receptor beta chains were all read from a single sample in a study of T-cell memory formation after mild COVID-19. MiXCR, run by TCRdb on the 5' RACE reads, gives a single entry per CDR3 protein. Of about 410,000 distinct CDR3 sequences in the sample, more than 20% were seen once. The sequencing sample was made of PBMCs or a T cell subset sorted from them (not recorded which). The receptors were sampled from an adult woman who had mild COVID-19 (a few samples of this study predate the infection). Cell type and time point are not known.

The chain is built from TRBV5-1 and TRBJ2-7; the D call may be TRBD1 or TRBD2 (6 bases each). This CDR3 has 14 amino acids. Trimming left V 4 bases short and J 6 bases short, with 17 bases between. CDR1 and CDR2 (germline): SGHRS, YFSETQ. The DNA for the CDR3 is TGCGCCAGCAGCCCCGGGGGCCCGTCGGTCGAGCAGTACTTC. It translates to CASSPGGPSVEQYF.

The sample holds a few counts of this clonotype. The chain carries TRBV29-1 and TRBJ1-1; D not resolved. V was shortened by 2 bases and J by 1 base, with 11 bases between the two germline ends. The germline V gene encodes CDR1 SQVTM and CDR2 ANQGSEA. The CDR3 covers 14 residues. The CDR3 protein is CSVELAVANTEAFF. In DNA form, the CDR3 reads TGCAGCGTTGAATTGGCGGTGGCGAACACTGAAGCTTTCTTT.

The chain couples TRBV7-9 to TRBJ1-1, with D perhaps TRBD1 (5 bases). From germline, CDR1 is SEHNR and CDR2 FQNEAQ (reference sequence). The CDR3 has 11 residues. V lost 2 bases, J lost 8 bases, and 6 bases lay in between. CDR3 bases: TGTGCCAGCAGCTTATACAGGGAAGCTTTCTTT. This sequence encodes CASSLYREAFF.

This clonotype has more than one count but fewer than ten. The chain has TRBV7-8 and TRBJ1-1, with D perhaps matching TRBD1 (5 bases). CDR1 is SGHVS, CDR2 FQNEAQ, per germline. The CDR3 has 13 residues. Deletions cut 5 bases from V and 6 bases from J, with 13 bases between. The DNA for the CDR3 is TGTGCCAGCAGCGGCCGGGGGTACTCTGAAGCTTTCTTT. Translated: CASSGRGYSEAFF.

CDR3 loop: CASYAGLAGVNEQFF. The DNA of the CDR3 is TGTGCCAGCTACGCGGGACTAGCGGGAGTCAATGAGCAGTTCTTC. J is TRBJ2-1 and V is TRBV18; 14 bases line up with TRBD2. The V gene's germline CDR1 is KGHSH and CDR2 LQKENI. The CDR3 loop spans 15 amino acids. With 7 bases clipped from V and 6 bases from J, the junction kept 5 bases outside the gene matches.

This clonotype was found many times. This sequence joins TRBV9 and TRBJ1-1; D is uncertain. CDR1 and CDR2 (germline): SGDLS, YYNGEE. The ends were cut back, 0 bases at V and 1 base at J, with 7 bases in the middle. There are 14 residues in the CDR3. The CDR3 DNA is TGTGCCAGCAGCGTAGGAGGCACGAACACTGAAGCTTTCTTT. It encodes CASSVGGTNTEAFF.

The table lists this clonotype with a few counts. The rearrangement joins TRBV3-1 to TRBJ2-1; D remains ambiguous. CDR1 is LGHDT, CDR2 YNNKEL, per germline (reference sequence). Trimming cost V 0 bases and J 6 bases, with 18 bases left between them. The CDR3 runs 17 residues. The DNA for the CDR3 is TGTGCCAGCAGCCAAGATCCATCCCCCATGTTCGGCAATGAGCAGTTCTTC. Its protein product is CASSQDPSPMFGNEQFF.

This clonotype was counted a few times. This sequence joins TRBV7-8 and TRBJ1-2; 7 bases match TRBD1. After removal of 5 bases from V and 4 bases from J, the junction contained 13 bases not matched to a gene. This CDR3 contains 16 residues. Germline CDR1 and CDR2: SGHVS and FQNEAQ. The CDR3: CASSHNARGAGYGYTF. The CDR3 DNA follows: TGTGCCAGCAGCCACAACGCCAGGGGGGCAGGCTATGGCTACACCTTC.

This clonotype was detected only a few times. This chain connects TRBV6-6 to TRBJ2-4; D not certain. Per germline, CDR1 MNHNY and CDR2 SVGAGI (reference sequence). Between the trimmed V and J ends, which lost 2 bases and 6 bases, there was a span of 14 bases. CDR3 length: 15 residues. CDR3 amino acids: CASSYPPVMGNIQYF. CDR3 DNA sequence: TGTGCCAGCAGTTACCCTCCCGTTATGGGAAACATTCAGTACTTC.

This clonotype was observed a handful of times. The chain uses TRBV7-9 and TRBJ2-1, with 7 bases matching TRBD1. V shed 5 bases and J 9 bases; nucleotides not matched to a gene: 7. The CDR3 spans 13 residues. The germline CDR1 and CDR2 sequences are SEHNR and FQNEAQ (reference sequence). The CDR3 here is CASSPGDSREQFF. CDR3 sequence (DNA): TGTGCCAGCAGCCCCGGGGACAGTCGTGAGCAGTTCTTC.

This clonotype was counted only a few times. The chain has TRBV10-3 and TRBJ2-1; tentative D call: TRBD1 (6 bases). Deletions cut 3 bases from V and 9 bases from J, with 9 bases between. Germline V CDR1 and CDR2: ENHRY, SYGVKD. The length of the CDR3 is 12 residues. This CDR3 reads CAISDPGAEQFF. CDR3 nucleotide sequence: TGTGCCATCAGTGACCCAGGGGCTGAGCAGTTCTTC.

V usage is TRBV7-6 and J usage is TRBJ1-1; TRBD1 agrees at 7 bases. This CDR3 contains 14 residues. CDR1 SGHVS and CDR2 FNYEAQ come from the germline V gene. The trim removed 5 bases at V and 1 base at J, leaving 4 bases unmatched. CDR3 in amino acids: CASSAGQSNTEAFF. As DNA, the CDR3 is TGTGCCAGCAGCGCGGGACAGTCGAACACTGAAGCTTTCTTT.

V is TRBV7-9 and J is TRBJ2-6; either TRBD1 or TRBD2 may supply D (5 bases each). The germline V and J ends were trimmed by 5 bases and 0 bases, with 17 bases remaining between them. The CDR3 contains 18 residues. Per germline, CDR1 SEHNR and CDR2 FQNEAQ (reference sequence). CDR3 region: CASSTRNTGASGANVLTF. The CDR3 DNA sequence: TGTGCCAGCAGCACGAGGAATACCGGGGCCTCTGGGGCCAACGTCCTGACTTTC.

This chain uses TRBV7-2 with TRBJ1-2; a weak D match, TRBD1 (5 bases). The CDR3 runs to 15 residues. Germline loops: CDR1 SGHTA, CDR2 FQGNSA. The ends were cut back, 2 bases at V and 0 bases at J, with 10 bases in the middle. The CDR3 sequence: CASSLKTGPNYGYTF. DNA of the CDR3: TGTGCCAGCAGCTTAAAAACAGGACCTAACTATGGCTACACCTTC. Full variable domain (rest looked up from reference TRBV7-2 and TRBJ1-2): GAGVSQSPSNKVTEKGKDVELRCDPISGHTALYWYRQSLGQGLEFLIYFQGNSAPDKSGLPSDRFSAERTGGSVSTLTIQRTQQEDSAVYLCASSLKTGPNYGYTFGSGTRLTVV.

This chain uses TRBV5-5 with TRBJ1-1, with 9 bases aligning to TRBD1. CDR1 and CDR2 (germline): SGHKS, YYEKEE (reference sequence). This CDR3 is 14 amino acids long. With 2 bases clipped from V and 11 bases from J, the junction kept 10 bases outside the gene matches. CDR3 sequence reads: CASSLAPGTGKAFF. CDR3 nucleotides: TGTGCCAGCAGCTTAGCCCCCGGGACAGGGAAGGCTTTCTTT. Full variable domain (missing parts from reference TRBV5-5 and TRBJ1-1): DAGVTQSPTHLIKTRGQQVTLRCSPISGHKSVSWYQQVLGQGPQFIFQYYEKEERGRGNFPDRFSARQFPNYSSELNVNALLLGDSALYLCASSLAPGTGKAFFGQGTRLTVV.

The V gene is TRBV4-1, the J gene TRBJ1-2, with TRBD1 matching over 7 bases. Unmatched junction bases numbered 6, after V lost 5 bases and J lost 3 bases. Germline V CDR1 and CDR2: MGHRA, YSYEKL. There are 14 residues in the CDR3. This CDR3 is CASSSGGGDYGYTF. DNA of the CDR3: TGCGCCAGCAGCTCAGGGGGAGGGGACTATGGCTACACCTTC.

The chain recombines TRBV12-3 or TRBV12-4 with TRBJ2-5; 9 positions match TRBD1. The CDR3 totals 15 residues. Trimming at V came to 1 base and at J to 5 bases, leaving 5 bases not matched to a gene. DNA of the CDR3: TGTGCCAGCAGTTTAGGGGGACAGGGCTTCGAGACCCAGTACTTC. It codes for CASSLGGQGFETQYF.

V and J are TRBV6-1 and TRBJ2-2; D may be TRBD2 (5 bases). Germline lookup yields CDR1 MNHNS and CDR2 SASEGT. The V end lost 6 bases, the J end lost 1 base, and 12 bases lay between the germline ends. This CDR3 spans 15 amino acids. In DNA, the CDR3 is TGTGCCAGCAGCGAACTAGGAGGGAACACCGGGGAGCTGTTTTTT. Protein: CASSELGGNTGELFF.

The sample holds a few counts of this clonotype. The gene calls are TRBV9 and TRBJ2-3, with D tentatively TRBD1 or TRBD2 (5 bases each). With 0 bases removed from V and 0 bases from J, the gap between germline ends came to 8 bases. In germline, CDR1 is SGDLS, CDR2 YYNGEE. CDR3 length equals 15 residues. The DNA of the CDR3 is TGTGCCAGCAGCGTAGGGGGGTCTAGCACAGATACGCAGTATTTT. The encoded protein is CASSVGGSSTDTQYF.

The V and J genes are TRBV18 and TRBJ1-4; no reliable D call. Between the trimmed V and J ends, which lost 2 bases and 6 bases, there was a span of 13 bases. Per germline, CDR1 KGHSH and CDR2 LQKENI. CDR3 length: 15 residues. The CDR3 DNA follows: TGTGCCAGCTCACCAATGGGGAGCCCCGATGAAAAACTGTTTTTT. It is translated as CASSPMGSPDEKLFF. Full variable domain (missing parts from reference TRBV18 and TRBJ1-4): NAGVMQNPRHLVRRRGQEARLRCSPMKGHSHVYWYRQLPEEGLKFMVYLQKENIIDESGMPKERFSAEFPKEGPSILRIQQVVRGDSAAYFCASSPMGSPDEKLFFGSGTQLSVL.

CDR3 loop: CASSQRTSGNTGELFF. The CDR3 bases are TGCGCCAGCAGCCAGAGGACTAGCGGGAACACCGGGGAGCTGTTTTTT. V is TRBV4-3 and J is TRBJ2-2, with 10 bases that match TRBD2. The CDR3 sequence is 16 residues long. CDR1 and CDR2 (germline): LGHNA, YSLEER. J lost 1 base, V lost 3 bases, and 2 bases had no gene match.

This clonotype was recorded many times. The rearrangement links TRBV7-9 to TRBJ2-5, with 7 bases that match TRBD2. This CDR3 is built from 14 residues. The trim removed 4 bases at V and 4 bases at J, leaving 6 bases unmatched. Per germline, CDR1 SEHNR and CDR2 FQNEAQ (reference sequence). Here the CDR3 reads CASSSGPGGETQYF. As DNA, the CDR3 is TGTGCCAGCAGCTCGGGACCGGGGGGAGAGACCCAGTACTTC.

The chain links TRBV7-8 to TRBJ1-2; maybe TRBD1 (5 bases). Trimming left V 5 bases short and J 4 bases short, with 17 bases between. The CDR3 loop spans 15 amino acids. The germline V gene has CDR1 SGHVS and CDR2 FQNEAQ. CDR3 nucleotides: TGTGCCAGCAGCCCGAGGGACCTTAGTCTCTATGGCTACACCTTC. It encodes CASSPRDLSLYGYTF.

This clonotype turned up a few times. The chain combines TRBV12-3 or TRBV12-4 with TRBJ2-7; the D gene could be TRBD1 or TRBD2 (5 bases each). The CDR3 has 16 residues. V lost 5 bases and J 5 bases, leaving 22 bases between the germline ends. The CDR3 DNA reads TGTGCCAGCAGTCTACAGGTTCCGGGACGTAAAAACGAGCAGTACTTC. Translation: CASSLQVPGRKNEQYF.

The V gene is TRBV6-2 or TRBV6-3, the J gene TRBJ2-5, with TRBD2 matching over 9 bases. The CDR3 sequence is 16 residues long. J gave up 3 bases and V 0 bases, and 5 bases lay outside the gene matches. CDR1 and CDR2 from the germline V gene are MNHEY and SVGEGT. The CDR3 coding sequence is TGTGCCAGCAGTTACTCGAGAGCGGGAGGTGAAGAGACCCAGTACTTC. It translates to CASSYSRAGGEETQYF.